A single sample gave rise to the 25 T cell receptor beta chains below, sequenced in a study of T cells in Graves' hyperthyroidism and ophthalmopathy. Amplification yielded TCR beta CDR3 regions, with RNA transcripts as the source. First-round RT-PCR targeting the TCR CDR3 was performed with the HTBI primer set. TCRdb re-derived calls from the multiplex PCR reads in MiXCR, one entry per CDR3 protein. The table has under 130,000 distinct CDR3 sequences, roughly 47% seen once. The sample comprised blood. These receptors were collected from a man aged 40-49 years with Graves' hyperthyroidism.

In its sample, this clonotype was seen a few times. This sequence may be a read error, since a much larger clone differs from it by one base. The rearrangement uses TRBV7-2 and TRBJ2-1; D might be TRBD2 (5 bases). The germline CDR1 and CDR2 sequences are SGHTA and FQGNSA. The CDR3 totals 14 residues. The CDR3 region is CASSFGLARYEQLF. The DNA for the CDR3 is TGTGCCAGCAGCTTCGGGCTAGCTCGTTATGAGCAGCTCTTC. Variable domain in full (rest from reference TRBV7-2 and TRBJ2-1): GAGVSQSPSNKVTEKGKDVELRCDPISGHTALYWYRQSLGQGLEFLIYFQGNSAPDKSGLPSDRFSAERTGGSVSTLTIQRTQQEDSAVYLCASSFGLARYEQLFGPGTRLTVL.

This chain connects TRBV9 to TRBJ2-7; D is uncertain. With 0 bases removed from V and 7 bases from J, the gap between germline ends came to 14 bases. CDR1 is SGDLS, CDR2 YYNGEE, per germline. CDR3 length equals 14 residues. DNA for the CDR3: TGTGCCAGCAGCGTAGGCGGAGCCGGTGGGGAGCAGTACTTC. Protein: CASSVGGAGGEQYF. Together with reference TRBV9 and TRBJ2-7, the CDR3 gives the full variable domain: DSGVTQTPKHLITATGQRVTLRCSPRSGDLSVYWYQQSLDQGLQFLIQYYNGEERAKGNILERFSAQQFPDLHSELNLSSLELGDSALYFCASSVGGAGGEQYFGPGTRLTVT.

The chain uses TRBV5-1 and TRBJ1-6; D gene unclear. CDR3 length: 16 amino acids. Germline CDR1 is SGHRS and CDR2 is YFSETQ. Trimming shortened V by 6 bases and J by 4 bases, and 17 bases separated the two germline ends. In DNA, the CDR3 is TGCGCCAGCACCCATGGTAGTAGCGGGTATAATTCACCCCTCCACTTT. Protein product: CASTHGSSGYNSPLHF. Together with reference TRBV5-1 and TRBJ1-6, the CDR3 gives the full variable domain: KAGVTQTPRYLIKTRGQQVTLSCSPISGHRSVSWYQQTPGQGLQFLFEYFSETQRNKGNFPGRFSGRQFSNSRSEMNVSTLELGDSALYLCASTHGSSGYNSPLHFGNGTRLTVT.

This clonotype was observed at least ten times. The chain recombines TRBV5-4 with TRBJ2-5, with 9 bases fitting TRBD2. This CDR3 comprises 15 residues. Trimming took 4 bases from V and 5 from J; bases not matched to a gene: 9. Germline assignment: CDR1 SGHNT and CDR2 YYREEE (reference sequence). CDR3 DNA: TGTGCCAGCAGCCTTCTAGGCGGGGGGGCCGAGACCCAGTACTTC. It codes for CASSLLGGGAETQYF. Complete variable domain (other parts from reference TRBV5-4 and TRBJ2-5): ETGVTQSPTHLIKTRGQQVTLRCSSQSGHNTVSWYQQALGQGPQFIFQYYREEENGRGNFPPRFSGLQFPNYSSELNVNALELDDSALYLCASSLLGGGAETQYFGPGTRLLVL.

This clonotype was found many times. The genes are TRBV12-3 or TRBV12-4 and TRBJ2-1, with 14 bases aligning to TRBD2. Losses at the gene ends were 3 bases for V and 7 bases for J; bases not matched to a gene: 5. The CDR3 spans 16 residues. In DNA, the CDR3 is TGTGCCAGCAGTTTTGGGACTAGCGGGAGAGGAAATGAGCAGTTCTTC. Residues: CASSFGTSGRGNEQFF.

Only a few counts were recorded for this clonotype. The chain uses TRBV5-1 and TRBJ1-1; tentatively, D is TRBD1 (5 bases). CDR1 SGHRS and CDR2 YFSETQ come from the germline V gene. V lost 0 bases and J 7 bases, leaving 16 bases between the germline ends. The CDR3 is 15 amino acids. The CDR3 nucleotides are TGCGCCAGCAGCTTGGGGGGGGGGGAAAAGATTGAAGCTTTCTTT. It specifies CASSLGGGEKIEAFF.

CDR3 DNA: TGTGCCAGCAGCCCCGGGACTACGAGGCCCCGGGAGACCCAGTACTTC. It encodes CASSPGTTRPRETQYF. The chain links TRBV5-4 to TRBJ2-5; 7 bases align to TRBD2. CDR1 is SGHNT and CDR2 is YYREEE in the germline V gene (reference sequence). Germline trimming cut 4 bases from V and 5 bases from J; bases unmatched to any gene: 14. The CDR3 covers 16 residues.

In this sample, this clonotype turned up many times. The genes are TRBV6-5 and TRBJ2-3, with a possible D match to TRBD1 (6 bases). This CDR3 contains 15 residues. Trimming stripped 6 bases from V and 3 bases from J, with 16 bases between. The germline gives CDR1 MNHEY, CDR2 SVGAGI. The CDR3 DNA reads as TGTGCCAGCAGGGAAACAGGGTATCGGACAGATACGCAGTATTTT. It translates to CASRETGYRTDTQYF.

About this clonotype itself: The CDR3 carries no conserved terminal phenylalanine or tryptophan, so it likely arises from a read error. No DNA is shown, since the ends of the CDR3 on it are uncertain; the CDR3 is the one TCRdb lists. V and J are TRBV10-1 and TRBJ2-7; TRBD1, as called in the table, went unchecked against the DNA. Termini included, the CDR3 measures 14 amino acids. Germline V gene sequence: CDR1 WNHNN, CDR2 SYGVQD (reference sequence). The CDR3 region is CARPLGGRAPTSST.

This clonotype was counted only a few times. The rearrangement links TRBV28 to TRBJ2-7; TRBD2 is a possible D gene (6 bases). Trimming removed 4 bases at V and 0 bases at J, with 16 bases between. Looked up from germline, CDR1 is MDHEN and CDR2 is SYDVKM. The CDR3 has 16 amino acids. CDR3 sequence (DNA): TGTGCCAGCAGTTCTTTCGGGAGCGGGCGCTCCTACGAGCAGTACTTC. Protein product: CASSSFGSGRSYEQYF. Complete variable domain (other parts from reference TRBV28 and TRBJ2-7): DVKVTQSSRYLVKRTGEKVFLECVQDMDHENMFWYRQDPGLGLRLIYFSYDVKMKEKGDIPEGYSVSREKKERFSLILESASTNQTSMYLCASSSFGSGRSYEQYFGPGTRLTVT.

Only one count was recorded for this clonotype. This chain links TRBV7-2 with TRBJ2-3; a possible D gene is TRBD2 (6 bases). V lost 1 base and J 3 bases, leaving 17 bases between the germline ends. Germline CDR1 and CDR2: SGHTA and FQGNSA. CDR3 length: 17 amino acids. The CDR3 region is CASSLESFGGGTDTQYF. CDR3 nucleotides: TGTGCCAGCAGCTTAGAATCCTTTGGGGGAGGTACAGATACGCAGTATTTT. Using reference TRBV7-2 and TRBJ2-3 for the parts outside the CDR3, the full variable domain is GAGVSQSPSNKVTEKGKDVELRCDPISGHTALYWYRQSLGQGLEFLIYFQGNSAPDKSGLPSDRFSAERTGGSVSTLTIQRTQQEDSAVYLCASSLESFGGGTDTQYFGPGTRLTVL.

CDR3 in DNA: TGTGCCACCAGTCCCGGGACAAACTATGGCTACACCTTC. It specifies CATSPGTNYGYTF. J is TRBJ1-2 and V is TRBV24-1, with D tentatively TRBD1 (6 bases). CDR1 and CDR2 (germline): KGHDR, SFDVKD. The CDR3 is made up of 13 amino acids. Trimming left V 6 bases short and J 2 bases short, with 9 bases between.

This chain connects TRBV7-2 to TRBJ2-7; TRBD2 aligns across 14 bases. The germline CDR1 and CDR2 sequences are SGHTA and FQGNSA. With 5 bases clipped from V and 5 bases from J, the junction kept 5 bases outside the gene matches. The CDR3 spans 15 residues. CDR3 protein: CASSTGLAGVNEQYF. Here the CDR3 DNA reads TGTGCCAGCAGCACGGGACTAGCGGGAGTAAACGAGCAGTACTTC.

The CDR3 coding sequence is TGTGCCAGCAGCTCCCGGGACATGAGCTCTGGGGAGCTGTTTTTT. It translates to CASSSRDMSSGELFF. The V and J genes are TRBV7-9 and TRBJ2-2, with TRBD1 as a possible D gene (6 bases). V dropped 4 bases and J dropped 8 bases, with 17 bases sitting between them. This CDR3 contains 15 residues. In germline, CDR1 is SEHNR, CDR2 FQNEAQ (reference sequence).

This chain joins TRBV7-2 and TRBJ2-5; TRBD1 matches 7 bases. The J segment lost 9 bases and the V segment lost 7 bases, leaving 11 bases of the junction unmatched. Germline lookup yields CDR1 SGHTA and CDR2 FQGNSA. The CDR3 spans 13 residues. Written as DNA, the CDR3 is TGTGCCAGCACCCTAGAAGGGGGACAGCCCCAGTACTTC. Amino acids: CASTLEGGQPQYF.

Only one count was recorded for this clonotype. Here the CDR3 reads CASSTSGSSYNEQYF. CDR3 sequence (DNA): TGTGCCAGCAGCACCAGCGGGAGCTCCTACAATGAGCAGTATTTT. The chain joins TRBV7-3 to TRBJ2-3; TRBD2 matches 8 bases. Per germline, CDR1 SGHTA and CDR2 FQGTGA. Trimming took 5 bases from V and 11 from J; bases not matched to a gene: 15. The CDR3 runs 15 residues.

This clonotype was counted many times. The chain uses TRBV28 and TRBJ2-5; TRBD2 is a possible D gene (5 bases). The V end was cut by 8 bases, the J end by 2 bases, with 12 bases between. CDR1 and CDR2 from the germline V gene are MDHEN and SYDVKM. The CDR3 loop spans 13 amino acids. CDR3 DNA: TGTGCCAGCCGAGAGGGTCGACAAGAGACCCAGTACTTC. This codes for CASREGRQETQYF.

This clonotype was recorded at least ten times. V and J are TRBV9 and TRBJ1-1; 7 nucleotides match TRBD1. The CDR3 has 17 amino acids. Germline V lookup: CDR1 SGDLS, CDR2 YYNGEE. The trim removed 3 bases at V and 0 bases at J, leaving 11 bases unmatched. The CDR3 sequence: CASSATGRGGMNTEAFF. CDR3 nucleotide sequence: TGTGCCAGCAGCGCGACAGGGCGGGGTGGAATGAACACTGAAGCTTTCTTT.

The chain has TRBV29-1 and TRBJ1-1; maybe TRBD1 (6 bases). Germline assignment: CDR1 SQVTM and CDR2 ANQGSEA. V was shortened by 8 bases and J by 5 bases, with 18 bases between the two germline ends. The CDR3 runs 13 residues. The CDR3 coding sequence is TGCAGCACAAGGACCAGGGGTGGGACTGAAGCTTTCTTT. Its translation: CSTRTRGGTEAFF.

This clonotype has a count of ten or more. The chain uses TRBV5-8 and TRBJ2-7; 9 nucleotides align to TRBD1. V shed 4 bases, J shed 3 bases, and the junction held 2 bases outside the gene matches. The CDR3 length is 13 residues. CDR1 is SGHTS, CDR2 YDEGEE, per germline. The CDR3 reads CASSRDRDYEQYF. DNA for the CDR3: TGTGCCAGCAGCCGGGACAGGGACTACGAGCAGTACTTC.

The chain is built from TRBV9 and TRBJ2-5, with a weak D call TRBD2 (5 bases). CDR1 is SGDLS and CDR2 is YYNGEE in the germline V gene. The CDR3 runs to 15 residues. The V gene lost 0 bases and the J gene lost 5 bases, with 14 bases spanning the gap. DNA of the CDR3: TGTGCCAGCAGCGTAGTTCCCGAGGGCAGGGAGACCCAGTACTTC. Translation gives CASSVVPEGRETQYF.

The rearrangement uses TRBV2 and TRBJ2-7, with a possible D match to TRBD1 (6 bases). The DNA end is a closer match to TRBJ2-5, so the J assignment may be wrong. CDR1 is SNHLY and CDR2 is FYNNEI in the germline V gene. CDR3 length equals 15 residues. CDR3 sequence: CAATTGLLASETQYF. The CDR3 coding sequence is TGTGCCGCCACGACAGGACTCCTCGCCAGCGAGACCCAGTACTTC.

This clonotype came up many times. V is TRBV2 and J is TRBJ2-7; 7 bases fit TRBD1. Germline V CDR1 and CDR2: SNHLY, FYNNEI. This CDR3 spans 13 amino acids. Unmatched junction bases numbered 5, after V lost 7 bases and J lost 2 bases. The CDR3 bases are TGTGCCAGCAACGGGCAGGGGGCCTACGAGCAGTACTTC. This encodes CASNGQGAYEQYF.

The chain joins TRBV19 to TRBJ2-7; 7 positions match TRBD1. This CDR3 has 15 residues. After removal of 4 bases from V and 0 bases from J, the junction contained 6 bases not matched to a gene. Per germline, CDR1 LNHDA and CDR2 SQIVND (reference sequence). DNA for the CDR3: TGTGCCAGTAGTACCTCGACAGGGAGCTCCTACGAGCAGTACTTC. Its translation is CASSTSTGSSYEQYF.

This clonotype was detected a few times. This sequence joins TRBV18 and TRBJ1-6; 9 bases are a match to TRBD1. Germline V CDR1 and CDR2: KGHSH, LQKENI. This CDR3 has 15 amino acids. Trimming cost V 6 bases and J 8 bases; bases outside gene matches: 8. The CDR3 loop reads CASSPSRQGDSPLHF. CDR3 sequence (DNA): TGTGCCAGCTCCCCATCTCGACAGGGGGATTCACCCCTCCACTTT.